Following are 9 T cell receptor beta chains from one sample sequenced in a study of T cell repertoires in cytomegalovirus infection (dated by TCRdb to 2018 to 2020). TCRdb names Illumina HiSeq 1500 as the instrument used. TCRdb cleaned the public reads at Q25 with fastp, built clones with MiXCR and kept in-frame beta chains. All rows with the same CDR3 protein become a single entry with the most common DNA and genes. The sample yields about 180,000 distinct CDR3 sequences; 17% were counted once. The ten largest clones add up to 20% to 25% of the sample. The specimen sequenced was CD8+ T cells from PBMCs. The receptors here all came from a human donor in good health (CMV status not recorded). Some clones in this sample may be carry-over from other donors' samples.

The chain recombines TRBV7-8 with TRBJ2-7; D might be TRBD2 (5 bases). The CDR3 covers 16 residues. CDR1 SGHVS and CDR2 FQNEAQ come from the germline V gene. V was pared by 5 bases and J by 4 bases, with 21 bases between. The CDR3 region has the DNA TGTGCCAGCAGCCTACTCCCTAGGGAACGGGATTACGAGCAGTACTTC. This sequence encodes CASSLLPRERDYEQYF.

CDR3 sequence reads: CASSPPGGPGEAEAFF. Here the CDR3 DNA reads TGTGCCAGCAGCCCCCCAGGGGGGCCCGGCGAAGCTGAAGCTTTCTTT. The chain couples TRBV4-2 to TRBJ1-1; TRBD1 agrees at 7 bases. Per the germline V gene, CDR1 is LGHNA and CDR2 is YNFKEQ. The CDR3 covers 16 residues. V lost 4 bases to trimming and J lost 6 bases; unmatched junction nucleotides: 14.

This clonotype appeared many times. This rearrangement joins TRBV7-8 to TRBJ2-7; perhaps TRBD2 as D (5 bases). Deletions cut 8 bases from V and 1 base from J, with 15 bases between. Germline CDR1 reads SGHVS; CDR2 reads FQNEAQ. CDR3 length equals 14 residues. In DNA form, the CDR3 reads TGTGCCAGCTCGTCTCCGGGGTTTTCCTACGAGCAGTACTTC. Its protein is CASSSPGFSYEQYF.

V and J are TRBV4-1 and TRBJ2-7; no clear D. The CDR3 consists of 13 residues. Trimming took 0 bases from V and 4 from J, leaving 7 bases between them. Germline CDR1 is MGHRA and CDR2 is YSYEKL. In DNA, the CDR3 is TGCGCCAGCAGCCAAGATGATGGGTACGAGCAGTACTTC. It is translated as CASSQDDGYEQYF.

This clonotype was recorded a few times. The V call is TRBV7-6, the J call TRBJ2-7; D possibly uses TRBD1 or TRBD2 (6 bases each). The V gene lost 1 base and the J gene lost 6 bases, with 22 bases spanning the gap. CDR3 length: 17 residues. Germline V lookup: CDR1 SGHVS, CDR2 FNYEAQ. CDR3 sequence reads: CASSLEGGIWAFGEQYF. The CDR3 DNA reads as TGTGCCAGCAGCTTAGAAGGGGGGATTTGGGCCTTTGGCGAGCAGTACTTC.

The genes are TRBV5-5 and TRBJ2-3; 7 nucleotides align to TRBD1. With V trimmed by 6 bases and J by 1 base, 11 bases remained unmatched. Germline lookup yields CDR1 SGHKS and CDR2 YYEKEE (reference sequence). This CDR3 has 16 residues. CDR3 sequence (DNA): TGTGCCAGCACCCCCGAGACAGGGTTGGGCACAGATACGCAGTATTTT. Its translation is CASTPETGLGTDTQYF.

J is TRBJ1-5 and V is TRBV7-3; D is undetermined. V dropped 8 bases and J dropped 1 base, with 12 bases sitting between them. This CDR3 has 14 amino acids. The germline V gene has CDR1 SGHTA and CDR2 FQGTGA. CDR3 DNA sequence: TGTGCCAGCCGGGCGGCAGCAAGCAATCAGCCCCAGCATTTT. It specifies CASRAAASNQPQHF.

The sample holds many counts of this clonotype. V and J are TRBV7-2 and TRBJ2-5, with D hard to call. The ends were cut back, 2 bases at V and 2 bases at J, with 12 bases in the middle. The CDR3 spans 15 residues. Germline-derived CDR1 and CDR2 are SGHTA and FQGNSA. This CDR3 reads CASSLWSGNQETQYF. The DNA of the CDR3 is TGTGCCAGCAGCTTATGGTCGGGTAATCAAGAGACCCAGTACTTC.

CDR3 bases: TGCAGTGCTAGAGATCGGGGGGGGTCCTACGAGCAGTACTTC. The encoded protein is CSARDRGGSYEQYF. The J gene is TRBJ2-7, the V gene TRBV20-1; TRBD2 matches at 8 bases. The J segment lost 1 base and the V segment lost 0 bases, leaving 2 bases of the junction unmatched. This CDR3 is 14 amino acids long. Germline assignment: CDR1 DFQATT and CDR2 SNEGSKA (reference sequence).